These 23 T cell receptor beta chains originate from one sample sequenced in a study of T-cell reconstitution after alpha-beta-depleted transplantation in children. Using unique molecular identifiers, the investigators prepared the TCRbeta library. From the PCR reads, TCRdb called clonotypes with MiXCR, one entry per CDR3 protein. This repertoire shows about 980,000 distinct CDR3 sequences, roughly 31% found once; its top ten account for roughly 30%. The sequences come from PBMCs, mostly from graft donor cells, collected 360 days after TCRalphabeta/CD19-depleted stem cell transplant. The receptors originated from a boy in the first two years of life who had a stem cell transplant for SCID, so the T cells may come from the graft donor.

This chain connects TRBV28 to TRBJ1-2, with D perhaps matching TRBD1 (5 bases). Germline V gene data show CDR1 as MDHEN and CDR2 as SYDVKM. V dropped 7 bases and J dropped 8 bases, with 23 bases sitting between them. This CDR3 region has 15 residues. CDR3: CASTLGTPGSGGYTF. The CDR3 DNA reads TGTGCCAGCACCCTAGGGACCCCGGGGTCCGGGGGCTACACCTTC.

The rearrangement links TRBV15 to TRBJ2-1, with 9 bases identical to TRBD1. Germline CDR1 LNHNV, CDR2 YYDKDF (reference sequence). V shed 0 bases and J 4 bases; nucleotides not matched to a gene: 4. The CDR3 covers 16 residues. In nucleotides, the CDR3 is TGTGCCACCAGCAGAGAGCTGGGACAGGGTTACAATGAGCAGTTCTTC. This gives the protein CATSRELGQGYNEQFF.

A single count supports this clonotype. The genes are TRBV12-3 or TRBV12-4 and TRBJ2-3; D is possibly TRBD1 or TRBD2 (5 bases each). With 5 bases removed from V and 7 bases from J, the gap between germline ends came to 28 bases. The CDR3 consists of 18 residues. CDR3 nucleotide sequence: TGTGCCAGCAGTCCGGGGACCGGGATTTATTTCTCGGGAAATACGCAGTATTTT. As protein: CASSPGTGIYFSGNTQYF.

This clonotype showed up just a few times. This sequence joins TRBV6-5 and TRBJ1-1; no firm D call. Germline V CDR1 and CDR2: MNHEY, SVGAGI. Trimming cost V 7 bases and J 1 base, with 7 bases left between them. This CDR3 has 12 residues. CDR3 protein: CASKRGNTEAFF. The CDR3, as DNA: TGTGCCAGCAAGCGAGGGAACACTGAAGCTTTCTTT.

The chain joins TRBV12-3 or TRBV12-4 to TRBJ1-2; unclear D gene. Trimming cost V 6 bases and J 4 bases, with 12 bases left between them. The CDR3 spans 13 residues. The CDR3 loop is CASSRSGSYGYTF. The CDR3, as DNA: TGTGCCAGCAGCCGGTCGGGAAGCTATGGCTACACCTTC.

This clonotype was observed a handful of times. The chain uses TRBV28 and TRBJ2-5, with 7 nucleotides matching TRBD2. Germline trimming cut 10 bases from V and 1 base from J; bases unmatched to any gene: 6. The CDR3 is 13 amino acids. CDR1 and CDR2 from the germline V gene are MDHEN and SYDVKM. CDR3 region: CATGGGFQETQYF. CDR3 nucleotide sequence: TGTGCCACCGGCGGGGGATTCCAAGAGACCCAGTACTTC.

This clonotype was picked up a small number of times. The V and J genes are TRBV6-5 and TRBJ1-6, with no clear D. The CDR3 spans 17 residues. Germline V gene data show CDR1 as MNHEY and CDR2 as SVGAGI. Trimming left V 0 bases short and J 0 bases short, with 9 bases between. CDR3 nucleotide sequence: TGTGCCAGCAGTTACTCGAAGCGGAGCTCCTATAATTCACCCCTCCACTTT. Translation: CASSYSKRSSYNSPLHF.

This clonotype was counted only a few times. The chain couples TRBV12-3 or TRBV12-4 to TRBJ2-2, with 8 bases lining up with TRBD2. V shed 0 bases, J shed 7 bases, and the junction held 7 bases outside the gene matches. The CDR3 has 16 residues. CDR3 nucleotides: TGTGCCAGCAGTTTAGCAGGCGGGGGGTTCGGCGGGGAGCTGTTTTTT. Translating gives CASSLAGGGFGGELFF.

This sequence joins TRBV29-1 and TRBJ2-1; unclear D gene. This CDR3 is built from 10 residues. V was clipped by 5 bases and J by 5 bases, with 4 bases between them. Germline CDR1 reads SQVTM; CDR2 reads ANQGSEA. This CDR3 is CSVFDNEQFF. CDR3 nucleotides: TGCAGCGTTTTTGACAATGAGCAGTTCTTC.

The sample holds a few counts of this clonotype. The chain recombines TRBV12-3 or TRBV12-4 with TRBJ2-1; 7 bases map to TRBD2. The CDR3 sequence is 16 residues long. V shed 3 bases and J 5 bases; nucleotides not matched to a gene: 10. The CDR3 region is CASSFPRLAANNEQFF. CDR3 sequence (DNA): TGTGCCAGCAGTTTCCCCAGGCTAGCGGCCAACAATGAGCAGTTCTTC.

V is TRBV9 and J is TRBJ2-1; 7 bases match TRBD1. Germline-derived CDR1 and CDR2 are SGDLS and YYNGEE. The CDR3 loop spans 19 amino acids. Germline trimming cut 2 bases from V and 0 bases from J; bases unmatched to any gene: 14. CDR3 in DNA: TGTGCCAGCAGCGTCAACCGGGACAGCTACGATAGCTCCTACAATGAGCAGTTCTTC. Its protein product is CASSVNRDSYDSSYNEQFF.

In its sample, this clonotype was seen a few times. The chain couples TRBV5-1 to TRBJ1-6; no reliable D call. The CDR3 is made up of 15 amino acids. V gave up 1 base and J gave up 7 bases, with 12 bases separating them. Germline V gene data show CDR1 as SGHRS and CDR2 as YFSETQ. In nucleotides, the CDR3 is TGCGCCAGCAGCTTGACGAAAGGTTTCAATTCACCCCTCCACTTT. Translating it yields CASSLTKGFNSPLHF.

This clonotype was counted only a few times. The chain has TRBV20-1 and TRBJ2-1, with D unresolved. There are 15 residues in the CDR3. V gave up 3 bases and J gave up 7 bases, with 19 bases separating them. Germline V gene lookup returns CDR1 DFQATT and CDR2 SNEGSKA (reference sequence). The CDR3 coding sequence is TGCAGTGCTAGCACAAGAGGACCCGATAGGAATGAGCAGTTCTTC. Its protein product is CSASTRGPDRNEQFF.

The rearrangement links TRBV4-1 to TRBJ2-5, with D possibly matching TRBD1 (5 bases). The CDR3 loop spans 14 amino acids. Trimming removed 1 base at V and 2 bases at J, with 8 bases between. CDR1 MGHRA and CDR2 YSYEKL come from the germline V gene. This chain's CDR3 is CASSQVSGQETQYF. The CDR3 DNA reads TGCGCCAGCAGCCAAGTCTCAGGGCAAGAGACCCAGTACTTC.

This clonotype was picked up a small number of times. V gene TRBV4-1 combines with J gene TRBJ2-1, with D possibly being TRBD2 (6 bases). Germline V gene lookup returns CDR1 MGHRA and CDR2 YSYEKL. The CDR3 totals 20 residues. The V gene lost 1 base and the J gene lost 4 bases, with 26 bases spanning the gap. The CDR3 coding sequence is TGCGCCAGCAGCCAAGTCTTCCCGACTAGTCAGGGCCCGGGGTACAATGAGCAGTTCTTC. Its protein product is CASSQVFPTSQGPGYNEQFF.

This clonotype has just a few counts. The V and J genes are TRBV6-1 and TRBJ2-3; 8 nucleotides agree with TRBD1. Germline V lookup: CDR1 MNHNS, CDR2 SASEGT. Losses at the gene ends were 6 bases for V and 1 base for J; bases not matched to a gene: 6. The CDR3 has 15 amino acids. This CDR3 is CASRETGVGTDTQYF. As DNA, the CDR3 is TGTGCCAGCAGGGAGACAGGGGTTGGCACAGATACGCAGTATTTT.

The chain employs TRBV28 and TRBJ1-2; a weak D match, TRBD1 (6 bases). The CDR3 length is 15 residues. Germline V gives CDR1 MDHEN, CDR2 SYDVKM. V was cut by 4 bases and J by 4 bases, with 16 bases left in between. The CDR3 DNA reads TGTGCCAGCAGTTCCGGGACAAAACTAATCTATGGCTACACCTTC. As protein: CASSSGTKLIYGYTF.

This clonotype was seen only a few times. The chain uses TRBV10-3 and TRBJ2-1; D is undetermined. The CDR3 totals 13 residues. CDR1 and CDR2 (germline): ENHRY, SYGVKD. V gave up 3 bases and J gave up 2 bases, with 5 bases separating them. CDR3 in DNA: TGTGCCATCAGTGAAGGGCCCTACAATGAGCAGTTCTTC. This translates into CAISEGPYNEQFF.

This clonotype showed up just a few times. The CDR3 region is CASSFFGGAKNIQYF. CDR3 DNA sequence: TGTGCCAGCAGTTTCTTCGGGGGGGCCAAAAACATTCAGTACTTC. The rearrangement joins TRBV12-3 or TRBV12-4 to TRBJ2-4, with 7 bases aligning to TRBD2. The CDR3 has 15 residues. V was pared by 3 bases and J by 1 base, with 3 bases of the junction left unmatched.

This clonotype appeared a few times. V usage is TRBV12-3 or TRBV12-4 and J usage is TRBJ2-7, with 13 nucleotides matching TRBD2. V dropped 5 bases and J dropped 0; count of bases not matched to a gene: 7. The CDR3 sequence is 17 residues long. CDR3 protein: CASSGTSGESNSYEQYF. In DNA, the CDR3 is TGTGCCAGCAGTGGGACTAGCGGGGAGTCCAACTCCTACGAGCAGTACTTC.

This clonotype occurred a few times. CDR3 bases: TGTGCCAGCAGCTTAACCAACCCCGGGACTAGCTCCGGGGATACGCAGTATTTT. Encoded protein: CASSLTNPGTSSGDTQYF. The chain is built from TRBV11-1 and TRBJ2-3; 9 nucleotides match TRBD2. Germline CDR1 reads SGHAT; CDR2 reads FQDESV (reference sequence). V gave up 2 bases and J gave up 6 bases; unmatched junction bases: 15. The CDR3 covers 18 residues.

The genes are TRBV5-1 and TRBJ2-3; the D call may be TRBD1 or TRBD2 (5 bases each). This CDR3 comprises 15 residues. The V gene's germline CDR1 is SGHRS and CDR2 YFSETQ. V was clipped by 5 bases and J by 6 bases, with 19 bases between them. The CDR3 here is CASSPFSGRTDTQYF. DNA of the CDR3: TGCGCCAGCAGTCCGTTTTCGGGACGGACCGATACGCAGTATTTT.

The V gene is TRBV5-1, the J gene TRBJ1-1, with D perhaps TRBD1 (5 bases). The length of the CDR3 is 15 residues. Germline CDR1 and CDR2: SGHRS and YFSETQ. V was cut by 2 bases and J by 1 base, with 12 bases left in between. The CDR3 nucleotides are TGCGCCAGCAGCTTTGGGGGTCGTGGGAACACTGAAGCTTTCTTT. Encoded protein: CASSFGGRGNTEAFF.